This TCR beta chain was found in a study of graft-versus-host responses after intestinal transplantation. The overall study: Anti-thymocyte globulin induction, then tacrolimus and steroids for about three years, went to all recipients.

The assay was immunoSEQ multiplex PCR, and TCRdb's table has in-frame clones only and misses some. The data contain some 18,000 clones, approximately 70% of them singletons. Overall study findings and caveats: Ileal or blood samples showed some GvH clones first, and such clones were also found in recipient marrow.

This clone was seen just once. No antigen is known for it. CDR1 SGHRS and CDR2 YFSETQ come from the germline V gene. There are 16 residues in the CDR3. The ends lost 0 bases at V and 6 bases at J; junction bases unmatched: 9. Graft material was processed, releasing intraepithelial and lamina propria lymphocytes. This TCR was sampled from a human patient who received an intestinal transplant, so some T cells may come from the graft donor. This specimen consisted of ileum tissue, obtained roughly 3 weeks after intestinal transplant. The genes are TRBV5-1 and TRBJ2-7; 10 positions match TRBD2. Written as DNA, the CDR3 is TGCGCCAGCAGCTTGGGGGGGCTAGCGGGAGTTCTCGAGCAGTACTTC. Residues: CASSLGGLAGVLEQYF. The full variable domain, rest sourced from reference TRBV5-1 and TRBJ2-7, is KAGVTQTPRYLIKTRGQQVTLSCSPISGHRSVSWYQQTPGQGLQFLFEYFSETQRNKGNFPGRFSGRQFSNSRSEMNVSTLELGDSALYLCASSLGGLAGVLEQYFGPGTRLTVT.